This T cell receptor beta chain appears in the sequencing data of a study of shared clonotypes between healthy human individuals. Unmatched junction bases numbered 9, after V lost 6 bases and J lost 5 bases. The CDR3 contains 15 residues. CDR1 is SNHLY and CDR2 is FYNNEI in the germline V gene. Sequencing used immunoSEQ multiplex PCR; TCRdb keeps in-frame clones, though not all of them. The sample records around 750,000 clones, about 74% being singletons. The sequence was obtained from a woman aged 25 to 39 in good health. The chain is built from TRBV2 and TRBJ2-3, with 9 bases aligning to TRBD1. The sequenced sample consisted of memory CD4+ T cells sorted from blood. The subset here: CD45RA-negative fraction. The CDR3 spells CASSAEQGAKDTQYF. CDR3 DNA sequence: TGTGCCAGCAGCGCTGAACAGGGGGCTAAAGATACGCAGTATTTT.